This is a list of T cell receptor beta chains from one sample in a study of blood T cell repertoires in COVID-19. TCRdb's table, derived via immunoSEQ multiplex PCR, lists solely in-frame clones and lacks some. The sample comprises tens of thousands of clones, approximately 89% of which are singletons, and roughly 6.7% rests with the top ten. The sample consisted of peripheral blood. Receptors originate from a woman in her seventies with acute or convalescent COVID-19. The CDR3 runs from the conserved cysteine through the conserved F or W. Each record gives: CDR3 protein, CDR3 DNA, V gene, clone size, D gene, J gene. The D gene is left open where the match is weak. Size is stated for part of the rows, as once, few or many counts, or as a class when the clone is expanded.

cdr3_aa: CASSPGGTETQYF; cdr3_nt: TGTGCCAGCTCACCAGGGGGCACGGAGACCCAGTACTTC; v_call: TRBV18; clone_size: .; d_call: .; j_call: TRBJ2-5
cdr3_aa: CASTNLHPSGRATYNEQFF; cdr3_nt: TGTGCCAGCACGAACCTCCACCCTAGCGGGAGGGCAACCTACAATGAGCAGTTCTTC; v_call: TRBV21-1; clone_size: .; d_call: .; j_call: TRBJ2-1
cdr3_aa: CASSFMYNEQFF; cdr3_nt: TGTGCCAGCAGCTTTATGTACAATGAGCAGTTCTTC; v_call: TRBV6-5; clone_size: .; d_call: .; j_call: TRBJ2-1
cdr3_aa: CASSQDRSLSEAQHF; cdr3_nt: TGCGCCAGCAGCCAAGATCGATCTCTGTCGGAGGCCCAGCATTTT; v_call: TRBV4-1; clone_size: .; d_call: .; j_call: TRBJ1-5
cdr3_aa: CSVVGPDEKLFF; cdr3_nt: TGCAGCGTTGTGGGGCCAGATGAAAAACTGTTTTTT; v_call: TRBV29-1; clone_size: .; d_call: .; j_call: TRBJ1-4
cdr3_aa: CASSLQGNNQPQHF; cdr3_nt: TGTGCCAGCAGCTTACAGGGTAACAATCAGCCCCAGCATTTT; v_call: TRBV5-4; clone_size: .; d_call: .; j_call: TRBJ1-5
cdr3_aa: CASSFGSYNEKLFF; cdr3_nt: TGTGCCAGCAGCTTTGGCTCTTATAATGAAAAACTGTTTTTT; v_call: TRBV7-2; clone_size: .; d_call: .; j_call: TRBJ1-4
cdr3_aa: CAFRGRGNQPQHF; cdr3_nt: TGTGCCTTCAGGGGCCGGGGCAATCAGCCCCAGCATTTT; v_call: TRBV30; clone_size: .; d_call: .; j_call: TRBJ1-5
cdr3_aa: CASSLTGGGNSPLHF; cdr3_nt: TGTGCCAGCAGCCTGACAGGGGGCGGGAATTCACCCCTCCACTTT; v_call: TRBV6-5; clone_size: .; d_call: TRBD1; j_call: TRBJ1-6
cdr3_aa: CASSIAVGQGVNYGYTF; cdr3_nt: TGTGCCAGTAGTATCGCGGTCGGCCAGGGCGTTAACTATGGCTACACCTTC; v_call: TRBV19; clone_size: .; d_call: .; j_call: TRBJ1-2
cdr3_aa: CASSKTSVDTEAFF; cdr3_nt: TGTGCCAGCTCAAAGACAAGTGTGGACACTGAAGCTTTCTTT; v_call: TRBV18; clone_size: .; d_call: .; j_call: TRBJ1-1
cdr3_aa: CASSQEDSLPNSPLHF; cdr3_nt: TGCGCCAGCAGCCAGGAGGACAGTTTACCAAATTCACCCCTCCACTTT; v_call: TRBV4-1; clone_size: once; d_call: .; j_call: TRBJ1-6
cdr3_aa: CAIRPDRQRMNTEAFF; cdr3_nt: TGTGCCATCAGACCGGACCGACAGAGAATGAACACTGAAGCTTTCTTT; v_call: TRBV10-3; clone_size: once; d_call: .; j_call: TRBJ1-1
cdr3_aa: CASSFAPGTDTEAFF; cdr3_nt: TGTGCCAGCAGCTTCGCTCCGGGGACAGACACTGAAGCTTTCTTT; v_call: TRBV7-9; clone_size: .; d_call: TRBD1; j_call: TRBJ1-1
cdr3_aa: CASSLDRYYEQYF; cdr3_nt: TGTGCCAGCAGCCTTGACAGGTACTACGAGCAGTACTTC; v_call: TRBV7-8; clone_size: .; d_call: .; j_call: TRBJ2-7
cdr3_aa: CASSPGTGGYLHTDTQYF; cdr3_nt: TGTGCCAGCAGCCCCGGGACAGGGGGCTATCTGCACACAGATACGCAGTATTTT; v_call: TRBV5-4; clone_size: .; d_call: TRBD1; j_call: TRBJ2-3
cdr3_aa: CALKDADRMSYEQYF; cdr3_nt: TGTGCCCTAAAGGATGCGGACAGAATGTCCTACGAGCAGTACTTC; v_call: TRBV24-1; clone_size: .; d_call: .; j_call: TRBJ2-7
cdr3_aa: CSGGQVNTGELFF; cdr3_nt: TGCAGCGGGGGACAGGTGAACACCGGGGAGCTGTTTTTT; v_call: TRBV29-1; clone_size: .; d_call: TRBD1; j_call: TRBJ2-2
cdr3_aa: CASSARDRGATEAFF; cdr3_nt: TGTGCCAGCAGCGCACGGGACAGGGGGGCCACTGAAGCTTTCTTT; v_call: TRBV5-8; clone_size: once; d_call: TRBD1; j_call: TRBJ1-1
cdr3_aa: CASSNRGSKNIQYF; cdr3_nt: TGTGCCAGTAGTAACCGGGGTTCCAAAAACATTCAGTACTTC; v_call: TRBV19; clone_size: .; d_call: .; j_call: TRBJ2-4
cdr3_aa: CASRWGQDTEAFF; cdr3_nt: TGTGCCAGCAGGTGGGGGCAAGACACTGAAGCTTTCTTT; v_call: TRBV6-5; clone_size: .; d_call: .; j_call: TRBJ1-1
cdr3_aa: CAITGMNTEAFF; cdr3_nt: TGTGCCATCACGGGGATGAACACTGAAGCTTTCTTT; v_call: TRBV10-3; clone_size: .; d_call: .; j_call: TRBJ1-1
cdr3_aa: CASSGRDRVTEAFF; cdr3_nt: TGTGCCAGCAGCGGCCGGGACAGGGTTACTGAAGCTTTCTTT; v_call: TRBV7-9; clone_size: few; d_call: TRBD1; j_call: TRBJ1-1
cdr3_aa: CASSFPSGGASETGELFF; cdr3_nt: TGTGCCAGCAGCTTTCCTAGCGGGGGGGCCTCGGAGACCGGGGAGCTGTTTTTT; v_call: TRBV7-9; clone_size: .; d_call: TRBD2; j_call: TRBJ2-2
cdr3_aa: CASSISQDREGTGELFF; cdr3_nt: TGTGCCAGTAGTATTTCCCAGGACAGGGAGGGCACCGGGGAGCTGTTTTTT; v_call: TRBV19; clone_size: .; d_call: .; j_call: TRBJ2-2
cdr3_aa: CASSPGQNYGYTF; cdr3_nt: TGTGCCAGCAGCCCTGGACAGAACTATGGCTACACCTTC; v_call: TRBV6-6; clone_size: .; d_call: .; j_call: TRBJ1-2
cdr3_aa: CSAQGGNTIYF; cdr3_nt: TGCAGCGCCCAGGGGGGAAACACCATATATTTT; v_call: TRBV29-1; clone_size: .; d_call: .; j_call: TRBJ1-3
cdr3_aa: CASSLDFSGNTIYF; cdr3_nt: TGCGCCAGCAGCTTAGACTTCTCTGGAAACACCATATATTTT; v_call: TRBV5-1; clone_size: once; d_call: .; j_call: TRBJ1-3
cdr3_aa: CSASFGQDTEAFF; cdr3_nt: TGCAGTGCTAGTTTCGGACAGGACACTGAAGCTTTCTTT; v_call: TRBV20-1; clone_size: once; d_call: TRBD1; j_call: TRBJ1-1
cdr3_aa: CASSQQQYNEQFF; cdr3_nt: TGTGCCAGCAGTCAACAGCAATACAATGAGCAGTTCTTC; v_call: TRBV12-3/TRBV12-4; clone_size: once; d_call: .; j_call: TRBJ2-1
cdr3_aa: CASSVTGTPTNEAFF; cdr3_nt: TGTGCCAGCAGCGTCACCGGGACACCGACCAATGAAGCTTTCTTT; v_call: TRBV11-3; clone_size: .; d_call: .; j_call: TRBJ1-1
cdr3_aa: CASSPEGRPIEAFF; cdr3_nt: TGTGCCAGCTCACCCGAGGGCAGACCGATTGAAGCTTTCTTT; v_call: TRBV18; clone_size: .; d_call: .; j_call: TRBJ1-1
cdr3_aa: CASSTRFYGYTF; cdr3_nt: TGTGCCAGCTCAACCAGGTTCTATGGCTACACCTTC; v_call: TRBV18; clone_size: once; d_call: .; j_call: TRBJ1-2
cdr3_aa: CASSLASGTAVYGYTF; cdr3_nt: TGTGCCAGCAGCTTAGCGTCCGGGACAGCCGTCTATGGCTACACCTTC; v_call: TRBV7-9; clone_size: few; d_call: TRBD1; j_call: TRBJ1-2
cdr3_aa: CASSVLGGMTDTQYF; cdr3_nt: TGTGCCAGCAGTGTCCTAGGCGGGATGACAGATACGCAGTATTTT; v_call: TRBV2; clone_size: .; d_call: .; j_call: TRBJ2-3
cdr3_aa: CASSPDRSSGNTIYF; cdr3_nt: TGTGCCAGCAGCCCTGACAGAAGCTCTGGAAACACCATATATTTT; v_call: TRBV7-6; clone_size: .; d_call: .; j_call: TRBJ1-3
cdr3_aa: CSVSDRGNEKLFF; cdr3_nt: TGCAGCGTTTCGGACAGGGGTAATGAAAAACTGTTTTTT; v_call: TRBV29-1; clone_size: .; d_call: TRBD1; j_call: TRBJ1-4
cdr3_aa: CATSDPAVGFQPQHF; cdr3_nt: TGTGCCACCAGTGACCCGGCGGTGGGTTTCCAGCCCCAGCATTTT; v_call: TRBV24-1; clone_size: .; d_call: .; j_call: TRBJ1-5
cdr3_aa: CASSLGQPQHF; cdr3_nt: TGTGCCAGCAGCCTAGGACAGCCCCAGCATTTT; v_call: TRBV6-5; clone_size: .; d_call: .; j_call: TRBJ1-5
cdr3_aa: CASRGGNYNEQFF; cdr3_nt: TGTGCCAGCAGGGGCGGGAACTACAATGAGCAGTTCTTC; v_call: TRBV28; clone_size: .; d_call: .; j_call: TRBJ2-1
cdr3_aa: CASSVDGSNQPQHF; cdr3_nt: TGCGCCAGCAGCGTGGACGGTAGCAATCAGCCCCAGCATTTT; v_call: TRBV5-1; clone_size: .; d_call: .; j_call: TRBJ1-5
cdr3_aa: CASSSIQGAIANYGYTF; cdr3_nt: TGTGCCAGCAGCTCAATCCAAGGGGCCATAGCTAACTATGGCTACACCTTC; v_call: TRBV11-2; clone_size: .; d_call: .; j_call: TRBJ1-2
cdr3_aa: CASKRDSSYNEQFF; cdr3_nt: TGCGCCAGCAAAAGAGACAGCTCCTACAATGAGCAGTTCTTC; v_call: TRBV5-1; clone_size: .; d_call: .; j_call: TRBJ2-1
cdr3_aa: CASSWSGSSYEQYF; cdr3_nt: TGCGCCAGCAGCTGGAGCGGAAGCTCCTACGAGCAGTACTTC; v_call: TRBV5-1; clone_size: once; d_call: .; j_call: TRBJ2-7
cdr3_aa: CAWSSIRAPNEKLFF; cdr3_nt: TGTGCCTGGAGTTCCATCAGGGCCCCTAATGAAAAACTGTTTTTT; v_call: TRBV30; clone_size: .; d_call: .; j_call: TRBJ1-4
cdr3_aa: CASSSLGGQPQHF; cdr3_nt: TGTGCCAGTAGTTCCCTAGGCGGTCAGCCCCAGCATTTT; v_call: TRBV19; clone_size: .; d_call: .; j_call: TRBJ1-5